This T cell receptor beta chain stems from a study of blood T cell repertoires in COVID-19. Looking at the study overall: The United States, Italy and Spain provided the acute and convalescent COVID-19 samples.

CDR3 length: 16 residues. Germline V gene data show CDR1 as MDHEN and CDR2 as SYDVKM. The V and J ends lost 6 bases and 10 bases respectively, with 22 bases between them. Clones were read by immunoSEQ multiplex PCR, and TCRdb kept only the in-frame ones, dropping some. The sample has about 250,000 clones, 85% to 90% seen once. The sequence derives from a young man who had recovered from COVID-19. This sequence joins TRBV28 and TRBJ1-6; D is unclear. Source material: PBMCs or T cells enriched from blood (not recorded which). For the CDR3, the DNA is TGTGCCAGCAGCCCCACCGGGATCCCGTCTGGGTCACCCCTCCACTTT. It yields the protein CASSPTGIPSGSPLHF.